A selection of T cell receptor beta chains follows, all from one sample in a study of T cells in Graves' hyperthyroidism and ophthalmopathy. TCRdb recomputed calls from the multiplex PCR reads with MiXCR, one row per CDR3 protein. The sample consists of hundreds of thousands of distinct CDR3 sequences, approximately 15% of them appearing once. The source material was blood. These receptors originate from a woman aged 40 to 50 with Graves' ophthalmopathy. Both conserved end residues are part of each CDR3. The order of the fields is V gene, D gene, clone size, J gene, CDR3 DNA, CDR3 protein. D genes are given only for firm matches. For some rows the clone size is stated as once, few or many, or as a class when expanded; others skip it.

TRBV10-3,-,-,TRBJ1-1,TGTGCCATCAGTGAGGGTCGGGGGAACACTGAAGCTTTCTTT,CAISEGRGNTEAFF
TRBV12-3/TRBV12-4,-,few,TRBJ1-1,TGTGCCAGCAGTTTGTACGGAAACACTGAAGCTTTCTTT,CASSLYGNTEAFF
TRBV30,-,few,TRBJ1-2,TGTGCCTGGAGTGGAGATCGGGGCTACACCTTC,CAWSGDRGYTF
TRBV20-1,TRBD1,few,TRBJ1-1,TGCAGTGCTAGAGGGACAGGGGTTATGAACACTGAAGCTTTCTTT,CSARGTGVMNTEAFF
TRBV28,-,-,TRBJ1-5,TGTGCCAGCAGTTTCAAGCTAGATCAGCCCCAGCATTTT,CASSFKLDQPQHF
TRBV7-2,-,-,TRBJ1-1,TGTGCCAGCAGCTTAGGGCTACCGGGAGATGTGAGTGAAGCTTTCTTT,CASSLGLPGDVSEAFF
TRBV5-1,-,-,TRBJ1-2,TGCGCCAGCAGCTTGGGGACCGGGACGGTCTATGGCTACACCTTC,CASSLGTGTVYGYTF
TRBV6-4,TRBD1,few,TRBJ1-2,TGTGCCAGCAGTGACCAGCATGGACAGGAAAGTGGCTACACCTTC,CASSDQHGQESGYTF
TRBV5-1,-,many,TRBJ2-2,TGCGCCAGCAGCGCCAGGGCCGGGCTTGGCACCGGGGAGCTGTTTTTT,CASSARAGLGTGELFF
TRBV28,-,many,TRBJ1-4,TGTGCCAGCAGTTTAGGGGGCGGAGGTGTGAATGAAAAACTGTTTTTT,CASSLGGGGVNEKLFF
TRBV20-1,-,few,TRBJ1-1,TGCAGTGCGGTTCACGGACCGGGCCTTGAAGCTTTCTTT,CSAVHGPGLEAFF
TRBV19,-,few,TRBJ2-5,TGTGCCAGTAAAGGATGGACATCACAAGAGACCCAGTACTTC,CASKGWTSQETQYF
TRBV27,-,-,TRBJ2-7,TGTGCCAGCAGTTTAAGGGGTCCTCGGGAGCAGTACTTC,CASSLRGPREQYF
TRBV30,-,many,TRBJ2-6,TGTGCCTGGAGTGTCCAGACTGGGGCCAACGTCCTGACTTTC,CAWSVQTGANVLTF
TRBV28,-,many,TRBJ2-7,TGTGCCAGCAGTTTTCTAGGGGGCGCGACGGGAGGGCCGGACAACGAGCAGTACTTC,CASSFLGGATGGPDNEQYF
TRBV20-1,-,many,TRBJ1-5,TGCAGTGCTAGAGATGACAATAGCAATCAGCCCCAGCATTTT,CSARDDNSNQPQHF
TRBV30,-,many,TRBJ1-6,TGTGCCTGGAGTGAGAGGAATGCGAATTCACCCCTCCACTTT,CAWSERNANSPLHF
TRBV6-5,TRBD1,-,TRBJ1-2,TGTGCCAGCAGTTACTCGGGGACAGGACTCTATGGCTACACCTTC,CASSYSGTGLYGYTF
TRBV7-9,-,-,TRBJ2-2,TGTGCCAGCAGCTTAGTCGAGGGTTCCGGGGAGCTGTTTTTT,CASSLVEGSGELFF
TRBV11-2,-,many,TRBJ1-6,TGTGCCAGCAGCCCGACAGACCCTAATTCACCCCTCCACTTT,CASSPTDPNSPLHF
TRBV30,-,many,TRBJ2-3,TGTGCCTGGAGTGTAAAGGGACTCAAAAGCACAGATACGCAGTATTTT,CAWSVKGLKSTDTQYF
TRBV27,-,few,TRBJ2-5,TGTGCCAGCAGTTCAGTGAGGGAGCGTAGCCAAGAGACCCAGTACTTC,CASSSVRERSQETQYF